By sample fraction, the clone carrying this T cell receptor (beta chain) is medium-sized (0.01 to 0.1%). What it recognizes is unknown. The sample's time point: sample taken at primary tumor resection. No cell sorting; template was whole RNA from tumor, lung tissue or PBMC. Unique molecular identifiers tagged every individual TCR cDNA molecule. MiXCR was run by TCRdb on the 5' RACE reads, yielding one entry per CDR3 protein. The data show fewer than 9,000 distinct CDR3 sequences, over 6.5% seen once. This CDR3 spans 12 amino acids. The V and J ends lost 8 bases and 6 bases, in that order; junction bases with no gene match: 3. CDR1 and CDR2 (germline): WSHSY, SAAADI. The data were obtained in a study of spatial heterogeneity in lung cancer. Study overall: In tumor regions TCR transcript counts correlated strongly with a matched bulk RNA-seq T cell module score. Study results and caveats: Ubiquitous and regional nonsynonymous mutations were tracked by counts of ubiquitous and regional expanded TCRs, respectively. In tumors, expanded intratumoral alpha and beta TCR counts tracked mutation counts.

The gene calls are TRBV10-2 and TRBJ2-3; 9 bases are shared with TRBD1. This sample comprised lung tumor tissue, obtained at surgery. This clonotype originated in a female donor with early-stage non-small cell lung cancer. The CDR3 loop is CASGGQGDTQYF. CDR3 nucleotide sequence: TGCGCCAGCGGAGGACAGGGGGATACGCAGTATTTT.